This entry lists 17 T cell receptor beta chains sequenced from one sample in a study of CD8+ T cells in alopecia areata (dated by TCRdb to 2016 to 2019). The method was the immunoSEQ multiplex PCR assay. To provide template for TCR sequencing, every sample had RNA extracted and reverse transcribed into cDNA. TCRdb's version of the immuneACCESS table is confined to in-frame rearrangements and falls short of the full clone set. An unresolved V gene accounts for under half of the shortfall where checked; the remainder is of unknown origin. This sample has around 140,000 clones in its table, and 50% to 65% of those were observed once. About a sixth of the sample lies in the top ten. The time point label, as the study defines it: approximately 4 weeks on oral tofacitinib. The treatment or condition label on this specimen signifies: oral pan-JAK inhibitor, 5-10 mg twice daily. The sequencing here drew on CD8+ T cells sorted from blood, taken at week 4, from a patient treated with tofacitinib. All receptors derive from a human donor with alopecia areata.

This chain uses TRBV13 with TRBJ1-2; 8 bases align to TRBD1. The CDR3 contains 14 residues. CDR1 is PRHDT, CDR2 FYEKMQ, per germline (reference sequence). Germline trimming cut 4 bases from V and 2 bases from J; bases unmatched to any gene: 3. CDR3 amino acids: CASSSGQANYGYTF. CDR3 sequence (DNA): TGTGCCAGCAGCTCGGGACAGGCCAACTATGGCTACACCTTC. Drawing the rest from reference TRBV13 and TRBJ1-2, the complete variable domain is AAGVIQSPRHLIKEKRETATLKCYPIPRHDTVYWYQQGPGQDPQFLISFYEKMQSDKGSIPDRFSAQQFSDYHSELNMSSLELGDSALYFCASSSGQANYGYTFGSGTRLTVV.

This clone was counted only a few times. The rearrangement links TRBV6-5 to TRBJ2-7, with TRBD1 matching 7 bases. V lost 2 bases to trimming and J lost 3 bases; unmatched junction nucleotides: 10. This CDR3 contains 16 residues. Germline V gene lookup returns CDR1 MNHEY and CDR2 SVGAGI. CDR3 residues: CASSYLPGTDLYEQYF. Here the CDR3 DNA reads TGTGCCAGCAGTTACCTACCCGGGACAGACCTCTACGAGCAGTACTTC.

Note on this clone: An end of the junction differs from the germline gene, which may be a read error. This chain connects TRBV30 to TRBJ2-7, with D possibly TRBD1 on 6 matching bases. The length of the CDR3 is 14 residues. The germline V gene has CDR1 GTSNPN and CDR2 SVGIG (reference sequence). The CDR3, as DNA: TGCGCCTGGAATATGGACAGACTCTCCTACGAGCAGTACTTC. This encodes CAWNMDRLSYEQYF.

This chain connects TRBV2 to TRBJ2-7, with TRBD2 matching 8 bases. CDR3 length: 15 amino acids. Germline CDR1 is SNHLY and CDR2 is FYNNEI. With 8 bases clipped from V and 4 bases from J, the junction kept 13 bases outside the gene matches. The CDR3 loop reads CASPKSGGVRYEQYF. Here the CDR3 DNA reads TGTGCCAGCCCTAAATCGGGAGGGGTAAGGTACGAGCAGTACTTC.

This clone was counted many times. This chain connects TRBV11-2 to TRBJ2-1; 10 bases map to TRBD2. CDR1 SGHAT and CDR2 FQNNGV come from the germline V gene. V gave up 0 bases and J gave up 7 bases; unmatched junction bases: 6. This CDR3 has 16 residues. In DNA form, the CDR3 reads TGTGCCAGCAGCTTAGAAGTAGCGGGGGGAGGGAATGAGCAGTTCTTC. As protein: CASSLEVAGGGNEQFF.

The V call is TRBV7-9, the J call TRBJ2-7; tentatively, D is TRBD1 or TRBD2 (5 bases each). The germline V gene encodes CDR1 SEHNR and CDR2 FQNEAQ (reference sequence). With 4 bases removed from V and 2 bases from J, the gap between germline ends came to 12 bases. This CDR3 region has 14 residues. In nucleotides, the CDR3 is TGTGCCAGCAGCTCCCCCAGGGACGCCTACGAGCAGTACTTC. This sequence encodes CASSSPRDAYEQYF.

CDR3 DNA: TGCGCCAGCGGACAGCGAGGGGCCTATGGCTACACCTTC. Translation: CASGQRGAYGYTF. This chain connects TRBV4-3 to TRBJ1-2; a possible D gene is TRBD1 (6 bases). Germline CDR1 is LGHNA and CDR2 is YSLEER. CDR3 length: 13 amino acids. The V gene lost 8 bases and the J gene lost 4 bases, with 14 bases spanning the gap.

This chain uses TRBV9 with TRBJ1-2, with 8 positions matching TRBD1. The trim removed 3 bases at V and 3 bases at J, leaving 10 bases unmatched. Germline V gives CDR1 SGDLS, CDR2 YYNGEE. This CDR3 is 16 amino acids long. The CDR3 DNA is TGTGCCAGCAGCGCGAGCGACAGGGGAACATACTATGGCTACACCTTC. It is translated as CASSASDRGTYYGYTF.

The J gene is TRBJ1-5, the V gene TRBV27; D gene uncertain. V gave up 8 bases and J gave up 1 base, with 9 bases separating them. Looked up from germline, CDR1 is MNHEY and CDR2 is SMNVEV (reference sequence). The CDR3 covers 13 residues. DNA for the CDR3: TGTGCCAGCTGGACGGGCAGCAATCAGCCCCAGCATTTT. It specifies CASWTGSNQPQHF.

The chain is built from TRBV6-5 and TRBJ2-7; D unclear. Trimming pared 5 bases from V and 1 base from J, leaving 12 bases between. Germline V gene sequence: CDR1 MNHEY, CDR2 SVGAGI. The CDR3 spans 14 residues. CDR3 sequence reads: CASSPLGPSYEQYF. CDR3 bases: TGTGCCAGCAGTCCCCTGGGCCCTTCCTACGAGCAGTACTTC.

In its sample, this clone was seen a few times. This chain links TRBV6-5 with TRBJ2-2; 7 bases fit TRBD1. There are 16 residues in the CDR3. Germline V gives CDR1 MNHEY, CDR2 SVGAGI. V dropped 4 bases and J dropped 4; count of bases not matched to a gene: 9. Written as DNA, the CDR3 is TGTGCCAGCAGTTCTGACAGGGTAAAGGGCACCGGGGAGCTGTTTTTT. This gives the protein CASSSDRVKGTGELFF.

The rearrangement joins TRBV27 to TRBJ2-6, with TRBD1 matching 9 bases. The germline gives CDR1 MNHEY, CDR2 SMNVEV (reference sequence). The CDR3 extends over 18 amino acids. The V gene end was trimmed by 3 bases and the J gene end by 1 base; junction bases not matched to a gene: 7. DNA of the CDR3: TGTGCCAGCAGTTTCCGGACAGGGGCGTTTTCTGGGGCCAACGTCCTGACTTTC. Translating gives CASSFRTGAFSGANVLTF.

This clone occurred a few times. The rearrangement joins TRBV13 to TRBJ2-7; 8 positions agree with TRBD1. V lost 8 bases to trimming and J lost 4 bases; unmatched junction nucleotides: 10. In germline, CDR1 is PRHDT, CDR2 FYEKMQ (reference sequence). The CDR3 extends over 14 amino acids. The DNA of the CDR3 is TGTGCCAGCGCCGGGGAGACAGGGGAGTACGAGCAGTACTTC. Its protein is CASAGETGEYEQYF.

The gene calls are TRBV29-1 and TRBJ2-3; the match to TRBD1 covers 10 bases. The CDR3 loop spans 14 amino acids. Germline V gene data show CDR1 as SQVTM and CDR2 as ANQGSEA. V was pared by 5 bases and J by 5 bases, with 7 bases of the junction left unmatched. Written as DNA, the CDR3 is TGCAGCGTTTTGGACAGGGGGTCGGAAGATACGCAGTATTTT. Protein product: CSVLDRGSEDTQYF.

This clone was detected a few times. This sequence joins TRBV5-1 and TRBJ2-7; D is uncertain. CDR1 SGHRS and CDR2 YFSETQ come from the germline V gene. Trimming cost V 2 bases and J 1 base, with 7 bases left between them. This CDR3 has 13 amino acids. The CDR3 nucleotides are TGCGCCAGCAGCTTTACAGAATCCTACGAGCAGTACTTC. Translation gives CASSFTESYEQYF.

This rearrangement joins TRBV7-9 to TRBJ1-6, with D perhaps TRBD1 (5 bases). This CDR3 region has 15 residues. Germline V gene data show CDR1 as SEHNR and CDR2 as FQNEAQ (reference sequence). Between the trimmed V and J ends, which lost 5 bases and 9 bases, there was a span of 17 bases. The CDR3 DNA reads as TGTGCCAGCAGCCCGAACCAGGGCTTGGCTTCACCCCTCCACTTT. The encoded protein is CASSPNQGLASPLHF.

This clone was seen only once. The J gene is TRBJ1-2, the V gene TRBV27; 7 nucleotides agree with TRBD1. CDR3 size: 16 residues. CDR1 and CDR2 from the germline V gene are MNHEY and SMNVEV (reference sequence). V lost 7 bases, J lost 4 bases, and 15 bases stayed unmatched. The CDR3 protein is CASTSDRASAFYGYTF. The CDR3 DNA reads TGTGCCAGCACCTCCGACAGGGCTTCTGCATTCTATGGCTACACCTTC.